What follows are 7 T cell receptor beta chains derived from one specimen sequenced in a study of T-cell reconstitution after alpha-beta-depleted transplantation in children. Construction of the TCRbeta library involved unique molecular identifiers. Via MiXCR, TCRdb re-called the PCR reads, giving one row per CDR3 protein. The table has about a million distinct CDR3 sequences, roughly 31% seen once. The sequenced sample was PBMCs, mostly from graft donor cells, obtained 360 days after TCRalphabeta/CD19-depleted stem cell transplant. The receptors stem from a boy younger than two who had a stem cell transplant for SCID, so the T cells may come from the graft donor.

The V call is TRBV7-2, the J call TRBJ1-1; D ambiguous. Between the trimmed V and J ends, which lost 1 base and 6 bases, there was a span of 9 bases. The CDR3 runs 13 residues. CDR1 is SGHTA, CDR2 FQGNSA, per germline. The CDR3 DNA sequence: TGTGCCAGCAGCTTAGGCCCCAGCCCTGAAGCTTTCTTT. Residues: CASSLGPSPEAFF.

The CDR3, as DNA: TGTGCCAGCAGTTACCCCGAGGGGTATTTCGAGACCCAGTACTTC. The encoded protein is CASSYPEGYFETQYF. This rearrangement joins TRBV6-2 or TRBV6-3 to TRBJ2-5; D is perhaps TRBD1 or TRBD2 (5 bases each). Germline V gives CDR1 MNHEY, CDR2 SVGEGT. This CDR3 spans 15 amino acids. V was clipped by 2 bases and J by 5 bases, with 15 bases between them.

The V and J genes are TRBV12-3 or TRBV12-4 and TRBJ1-2; D remains ambiguous. V lost 5 bases, J lost 3 bases, and 22 bases lay in between. The CDR3 loop spans 17 amino acids. CDR3 coding DNA: TGTGCCAGCAGTCCCCCGGTCCCGTACTTCGCGGACTATGGCTACACCTTC. Protein sequence: CASSPPVPYFADYGYTF.

The chain couples TRBV5-1 to TRBJ2-7, with D perhaps TRBD2 (5 bases). The V gene lost 0 bases and the J gene lost 6 bases, with 16 bases spanning the gap. The CDR3 spans 15 residues. Germline values: CDR1 SGHRS, CDR2 YFSETQ. This CDR3 is CASSLGGPVILEQYF. CDR3 bases: TGCGCCAGCAGCTTGGGAGGGCCGGTTATACTCGAGCAGTACTTC.

This clonotype was found once. The rearrangement links TRBV7-6 to TRBJ1-2, with a weak D call TRBD1 (6 bases). The CDR3 is made up of 14 amino acids. The V gene lost 5 bases and the J gene lost 4 bases, with 14 bases spanning the gap. Germline CDR1 reads SGHVS; CDR2 reads FNYEAQ. The CDR3 bases are TGTGCCAGCAGCCCCCTGGGGGGCGGCTATGGCTACACCTTC. Translating it yields CASSPLGGGYGYTF.

The chain combines TRBV15 with TRBJ2-1, with 9 bases aligning to TRBD1. Per germline, CDR1 LNHNV and CDR2 YYDKDF (reference sequence). The length of the CDR3 is 17 residues. Trimming took 0 bases from V and 0 from J; bases not matched to a gene: 3. The CDR3 bases are TGTGCCACCAGCAGAGAACCGGGACAGGGCTCCTACAATGAGCAGTTCTTC. This encodes CATSREPGQGSYNEQFF. Using reference TRBV15 and TRBJ2-1 for the parts outside the CDR3, the full variable domain is DAMVIQNPRYQVTQFGKPVTLSCSQTLNHNVMYWYQQKSSQAPKLLFHYYDKDFNNEADTPDNFQSRRPNTSFCFLDIRSPGLGDTAMYLCATSREPGQGSYNEQFFGPGTRLTVL.

This clonotype was detected only a few times. V gene TRBV29-1 combines with J gene TRBJ2-1, with 12 bases lining up with TRBD1. Germline values: CDR1 SQVTM, CDR2 ANQGSEA. The junction had 5 bases not matched to a gene; V was cut back by 6 bases and J by 8 bases. CDR3 length: 13 amino acids. CDR3 coding DNA: TGCAGCGTCCGTGGGACAGGGGGCGATGAGCAGTTCTTC. Translating gives CSVRGTGGDEQFF.